Below, one T cell receptor beta chain is given with its context. This sample is drawn from a study of naive and memory T cell subsets. Two oligonucleotides, mixed equimolar, formed the beta constant-region primer covering TRBC1 and TRBC2. Four rounds of PCR amplified the ligated cDNA using nested alpha and beta constant-region primers plus SP2. From the UMI-ligation and nested PCR reads, TCRdb called clonotypes with MiXCR, one entry per CDR3 protein. The table includes tens of thousands of distinct CDR3 sequences, around a sixth detected once. The CDR3 sequence is 17 residues long. Trimming cost V 0 bases and J 5 bases; bases outside gene matches: 11. The germline CDR1 and CDR2 sequences are SGHRS and YFSETQ.

The chain combines TRBV5-1 with TRBJ2-1; 7 bases are shared with TRBD1. The TCR originated in a human donor in good health. Sequencing used effector memory CD4+ T cells from blood. Subset noted: effector memory, CD45RA- CD27-. The CDR3 spells CASSLGDRVGWDNEQFF. CDR3 in DNA: TGCGCCAGCAGCTTGGGTGACAGGGTCGGTTGGGACAATGAGCAGTTCTTC. Full variable domain (outside the CDR3, taken from reference TRBV5-1 and TRBJ2-1): KAGVTQTPRYLIKTRGQQVTLSCSPISGHRSVSWYQQTPGQGLQFLFEYFSETQRNKGNFPGRFSGRQFSNSRSEMNVSTLELGDSALYLCASSLGDRVGWDNEQFFGPGTRLTVL.